This T cell receptor (delta chain) is drawn from a study of gamma-delta T cells after stem cell transplantation (TCRdb year 2016). This clone is large (0.1 to 1%) in its sample. What this receptor recognizes is not known. Per-base quality was not reported, and no clone a single base away is much larger than it. The same CDR3 also results from other DNA sequences found in this sample. The germline ends are 8 bases apart after V is trimmed by 0 bases and J by 4 bases. From the germline V gene, CDR1 is GEAIGNYY and CDR2 is EKD. There are 13 amino acids in the CDR3, from cysteine to phenylalanine inclusive. Only CDR3 DNA remains: 39 bases, in frame from the first base. The library relied on RT-PCR. Sequencing was carried out with an Illumina MiSeq. Identical DNA sequences were merged into single rows after TCRdb reprocessed the public reads with CATT. Present in this sample are some 12,000 delta-chain clones, 1% to 1.5% of which were seen just once. Jointly, the top ten make up about a tenth of the sample.

This receptor was obtained from a human donor. It is not recorded whose cells these are; they may come from a transplant donor. Sequenced sample: gamma-delta T cells. The chain is assembled from TRDV2 and TRDJ1; there is no confident call for the D gene. This receptor carries the CDR3 CACDTIGSDKLIF. The DNA sequence is TGTGCCTGTGACACCATAGGGAGCGATAAACTCATCTTT.